In this sample, the clone carrying this TCR beta chain turned up once. Its antigen is not identified. The length of the CDR3 is 14 residues. Germline V gene sequence: CDR1 SGDLS, CDR2 YYNGEE. Between the trimmed V and J ends, which lost 4 bases and 7 bases, there was a span of 18 bases. The data belong to a study of shared clonotypes between healthy human individuals. General study findings and limits: What rarefaction showed was incomplete sorted-subset sequencing despite large depth. Only blood was sampled; tissue repertoires likely differ.

Measured with immunoSEQ multiplex PCR; TCRdb has only the in-frame clones, and not every one. The profile shows 2 million to 2.5 million clones, 90% to 95% of them singletons. Material for sequencing was naive CD4+ T cells from PBMCs. Subset: CD45RA+ positively selected. The rearrangement uses TRBV9 and TRBJ2-7; D is perhaps TRBD2 (6 bases). The TCR comes from a man in his late teens or twenties in good health. Some clones in this sample may be carry-over from other donors' samples. CDR3 DNA sequence: TGTGCCAGCAGCCCCCGGCGGGAATTCGGAGAGCAGTACTTC. As protein: CASSPRREFGEQYF.